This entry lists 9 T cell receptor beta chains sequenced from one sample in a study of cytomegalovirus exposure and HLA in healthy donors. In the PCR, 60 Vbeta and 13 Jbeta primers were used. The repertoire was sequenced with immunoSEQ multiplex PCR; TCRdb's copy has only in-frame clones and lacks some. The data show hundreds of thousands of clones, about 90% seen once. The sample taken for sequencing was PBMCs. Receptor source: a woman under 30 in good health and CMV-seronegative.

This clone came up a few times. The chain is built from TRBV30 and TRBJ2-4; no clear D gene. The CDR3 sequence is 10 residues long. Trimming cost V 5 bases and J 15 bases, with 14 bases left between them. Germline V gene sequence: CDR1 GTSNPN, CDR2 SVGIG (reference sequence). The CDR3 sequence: CAWGNNMVYF. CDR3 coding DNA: TGTGCCTGGGGTAATAACATGGTGTACTTC. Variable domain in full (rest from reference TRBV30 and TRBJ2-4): SQTIHQWPATLVQPVGSPLSLECTVEGTSNPNLYWYRQAAGRGLQLLFYSVGIGQISSEVPQNLSASRPQDRQFILSSKKLLLSDSGFYLCAWGNNMVYFGAGTRLSVL.

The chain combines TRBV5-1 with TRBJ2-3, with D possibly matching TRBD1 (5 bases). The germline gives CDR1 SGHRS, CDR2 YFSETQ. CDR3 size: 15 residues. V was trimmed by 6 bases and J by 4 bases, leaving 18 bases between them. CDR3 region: CASTPMVGAPDTQYF. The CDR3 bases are TGCGCCAGCACCCCAATGGTTGGGGCTCCAGATACGCAGTATTTT. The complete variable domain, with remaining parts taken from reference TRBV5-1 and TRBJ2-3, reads KAGVTQTPRYLIKTRGQQVTLSCSPISGHRSVSWYQQTPGQGLQFLFEYFSETQRNKGNFPGRFSGRQFSNSRSEMNVSTLELGDSALYLCASTPMVGAPDTQYFGPGTRLTVL.

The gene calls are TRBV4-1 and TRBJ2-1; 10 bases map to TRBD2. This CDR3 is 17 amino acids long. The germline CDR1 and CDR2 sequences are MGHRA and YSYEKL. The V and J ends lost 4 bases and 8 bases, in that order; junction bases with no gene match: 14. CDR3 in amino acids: CASSLIPVSGGPDEQFF. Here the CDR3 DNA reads TGCGCCAGCAGCCTCATTCCTGTTAGCGGGGGGCCAGATGAGCAGTTCTTC.

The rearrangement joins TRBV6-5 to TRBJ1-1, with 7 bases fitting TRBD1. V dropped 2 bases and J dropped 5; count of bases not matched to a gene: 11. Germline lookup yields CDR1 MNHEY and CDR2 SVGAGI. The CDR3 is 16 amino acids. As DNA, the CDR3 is TGTGCCAGCAGTTACGAGGGGGCGCCGGGAGGGACTGAAGCTTTCTTT. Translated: CASSYEGAPGGTEAFF.

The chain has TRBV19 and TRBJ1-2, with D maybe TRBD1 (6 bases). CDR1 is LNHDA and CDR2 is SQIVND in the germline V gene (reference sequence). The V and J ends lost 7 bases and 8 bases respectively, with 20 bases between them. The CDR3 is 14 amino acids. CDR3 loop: CASTLSLWGQGYTF. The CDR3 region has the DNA TGTGCCAGTACCCTTTCCCTATGGGGGCAAGGCTACACCTTC. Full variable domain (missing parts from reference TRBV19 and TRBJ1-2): DGGITQSPKYLFRKEGQNVTLSCEQNLNHDAMYWYRQDPGQGLRLIYYSQIVNDFQKGDIAEGYSVSREKKESFPLTVTSAQKNPTAFYLCASTLSLWGQGYTFGSGTRLTVV.

The CDR3 DNA follows: TGCGCCAGCAGCTCCCGCGGGGGCCAAGAGACCCAGTACTTC. It is translated as CASSSRGGQETQYF. The rearrangement links TRBV5-1 to TRBJ2-5; TRBD2 matches 7 bases. The V and J ends lost 3 bases and 1 base, in that order; junction bases with no gene match: 3. The germline gives CDR1 SGHRS, CDR2 YFSETQ. The CDR3 has 14 amino acids.

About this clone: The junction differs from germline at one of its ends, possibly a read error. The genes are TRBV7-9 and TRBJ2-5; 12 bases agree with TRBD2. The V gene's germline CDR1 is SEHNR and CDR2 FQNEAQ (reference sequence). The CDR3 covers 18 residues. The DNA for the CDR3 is TGTTCCAGCAGCTCCAGACTAGCGGGGGATCCGTACCAAGAGACCCAGTACTTC. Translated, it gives CSSSSRLAGDPYQETQYF.

CDR3 protein: CASRESTIYGYTF. The CDR3 DNA sequence: TGTGCCAGCAGGGAGTCGACCATCTATGGCTACACCTTC. This chain links TRBV6-5 with TRBJ1-2; D remains ambiguous. CDR3 length: 13 amino acids. The V end lost 6 bases, the J end lost 4 bases, and 12 bases lay between the germline ends. The germline V gene has CDR1 MNHEY and CDR2 SVGAGI.

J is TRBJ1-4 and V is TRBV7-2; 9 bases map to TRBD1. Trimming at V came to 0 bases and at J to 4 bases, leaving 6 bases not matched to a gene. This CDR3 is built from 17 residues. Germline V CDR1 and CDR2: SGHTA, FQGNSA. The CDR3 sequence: CASSLAGTGKLNEKLFF. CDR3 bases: TGTGCCAGCAGCTTAGCCGGGACAGGGAAGCTTAATGAAAAACTGTTTTTT.